This T cell receptor beta chain appears in the sequencing data of a study of shared clonotypes between healthy human individuals (dated by TCRdb to about 2020). Context from the whole study: Three men and two women, aged 18 to 49 years, made up the cohort. To estimate repertoire size and how much clonotypes are shared between individuals, the study performed deep sequencing of blood TCR repertoires from about 5 healthy adults. To increase sequencing depth and limit assay-specific biases, different laboratories used diverse techniques to prepare libraries and sequence TCR repertoires. Each donor's leukapheresis produced roughly between about 0.8 and 8.9 billion PBMCs.

V is cut by 2 bases and J by 4 bases, and the space between the germline ends is 11 bases. The CDR3, cysteine through phenylalanine, is 14 amino acids long. Only the CDR3 region is kept as DNA, spanning 42 bases read in frame from base 1. The germline V gene provides CDR1 MNHNS and CDR2 SASEGT. As to this clone: Its antigen has not been determined. No much larger clonotype is one base removed from it; base qualities were not supplied.

Using the deep immunoSEQ assay, TCR CDR3 regions were amplified from genomic DNA by multiplex PCR. Extracted genomic DNA from each cell subset was spread evenly across all wells of several immunoSEQ 96-well plates, with each plate serving as a replicate. Each replicate PCR for unsorted PBMC received about 310 ng genomic DNA, equal to tens of thousands of T cell genomes. Ten immunoSEQ deep assay plates were used to sequence unsorted PBMC genomic DNA. The purified libraries were quantified using a Qubit 3.0 fluorometer, sized with a Bioanalyzer 2100, and then quantified again using the KAPA Library Quantification kit. Every immunoSEQ 96-well plate was sequenced on a separate single-read 150-cycle Illumina NextSeq 550 flow cell. In the original analysis: The immunoSEQ output contained only junctional sequences without quality scores, so filtering could not match that applied to full-length reads. To assign V/J genes and CDR3, sequences were annotated against IMGT germline references using PyIR, a Python wrapper for IgBLAST v1.9. Reads were filtered out if the reads had weak V/J assignments (E-value above 1e-6), no CDR3, stop codons, out-of-frame junctions, or ambiguous translated residues. V3J clonotypes were defined as sequences sharing an identical inferred V gene, J gene, and CDR3 amino acid sequence. Percentage overlap between repertoires was computed as shared unique clonotypes divided by the size of the smaller repertoire. Repertoire richness was assessed with RTK rarefaction, the Chao1 estimator, and Recon v2.1 estimates of unobserved clonotypes. The clones in this table, taken by TCRdb from immuneACCESS, are in-frame only. Not every clone is retained; where verified, under half of the shortfall comes from an unresolved V gene, and the cause of the rest is unknown. V and J calls and clone size are given by that table; D and trimming were obtained from the DNA. In all, the sample holds about 450,000 clones, and around 80% of those were seen once. About an eighth of the sample comes from the top ten.

The donors were healthy, HIV-negative adults who had no recently reported acute infections or vaccinations. All donors were Caucasian adults living in Nashville, Tennessee, USA. For unsorted samples, some 100 million PBMCs were counted, and genomic DNA was extracted using the QIAamp DNA Blood Mini kit. Blood was collected by leukapheresis, and PBMCs were isolated by Ficoll-Histopaque density gradient centrifugation and then cryopreserved in liquid nitrogen vapor phase. The full study reports these points: Because the study included a small number of donors, the genetic and exposure-history diversity represented was limited. Pairwise subsampling indicated that sequencing depth was expected to affect the degree of clonotype sharing among donors. Sampling was restricted to blood, and TCR repertoires in tissues likely differ from the TCR repertoires found in blood.

The sample consisted of PBMCs. The rearranged segments are TRBV6-1 and TRBJ1-2; possibly the D gene is TRBD1, per 5 matching bases. The receptor comes from a woman aged 35 to 49 in good health. Some clones in this sample may be carry-over from other donors' samples. The sequenced DNA: TGTGCCAGCAGTGAATGGGGCAAAGGCTATGGCTACACCTTC. It encodes CASSEWGKGYGYTF.